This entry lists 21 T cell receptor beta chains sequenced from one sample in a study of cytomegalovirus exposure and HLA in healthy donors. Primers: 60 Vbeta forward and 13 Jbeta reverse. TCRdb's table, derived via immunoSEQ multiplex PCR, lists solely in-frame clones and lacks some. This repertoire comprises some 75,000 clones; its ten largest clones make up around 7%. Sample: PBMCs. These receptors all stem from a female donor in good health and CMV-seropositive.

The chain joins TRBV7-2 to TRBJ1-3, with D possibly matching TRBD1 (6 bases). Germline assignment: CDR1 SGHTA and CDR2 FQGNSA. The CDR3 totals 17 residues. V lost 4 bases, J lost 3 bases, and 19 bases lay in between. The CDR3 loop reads CASSSPPAPGVGNTIYF. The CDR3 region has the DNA TGTGCCAGCAGCTCCCCCCCCGCTCCAGGGGTTGGAAACACCATATATTTT. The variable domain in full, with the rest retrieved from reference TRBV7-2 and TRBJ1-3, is GAGVSQSPSNKVTEKGKDVELRCDPISGHTALYWYRQSLGQGLEFLIYFQGNSAPDKSGLPSDRFSAERTGGSVSTLTIQRTQQEDSAVYLCASSSPPAPGVGNTIYFGEGSWLTVV.

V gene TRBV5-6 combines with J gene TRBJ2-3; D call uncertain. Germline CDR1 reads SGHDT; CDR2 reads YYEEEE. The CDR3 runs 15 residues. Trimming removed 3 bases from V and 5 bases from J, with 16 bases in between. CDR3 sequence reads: CASSSTTGRKDTQYF. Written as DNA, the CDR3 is TGTGCCAGCAGCTCGACCACGGGTCGAAAAGATACGCAGTATTTT.

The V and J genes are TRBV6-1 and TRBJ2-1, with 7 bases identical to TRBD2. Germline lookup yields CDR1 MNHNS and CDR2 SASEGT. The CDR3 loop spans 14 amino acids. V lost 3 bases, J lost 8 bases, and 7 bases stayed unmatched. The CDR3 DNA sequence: TGTGCCAGCAGTGACGGACTAGGATCCTATGAGCAGTTCTTC. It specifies CASSDGLGSYEQFF.

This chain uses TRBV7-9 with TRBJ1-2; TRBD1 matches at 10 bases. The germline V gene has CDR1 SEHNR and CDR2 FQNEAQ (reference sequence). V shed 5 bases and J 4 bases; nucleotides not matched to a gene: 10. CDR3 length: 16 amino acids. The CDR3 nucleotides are TGTGCCAGCAGCACGACAGGGGGCTTGCCATTCTATGGCTACACCTTC. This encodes CASSTTGGLPFYGYTF.

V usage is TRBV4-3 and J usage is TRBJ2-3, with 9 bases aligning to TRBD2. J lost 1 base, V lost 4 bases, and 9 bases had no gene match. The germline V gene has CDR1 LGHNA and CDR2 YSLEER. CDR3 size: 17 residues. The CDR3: CASSPTGRGGGTDTQYF. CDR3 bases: TGCGCCAGCAGCCCGACTGGGCGGGGGGGAGGCACAGATACGCAGTATTTT.

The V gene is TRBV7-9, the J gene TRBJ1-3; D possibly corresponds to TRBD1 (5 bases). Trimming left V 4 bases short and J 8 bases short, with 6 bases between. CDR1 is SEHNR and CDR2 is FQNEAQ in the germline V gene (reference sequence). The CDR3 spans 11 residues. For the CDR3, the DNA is TGTGCCAGCAGCTCGGGGGACACCATATATTTT. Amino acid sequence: CASSSGDTIYF.

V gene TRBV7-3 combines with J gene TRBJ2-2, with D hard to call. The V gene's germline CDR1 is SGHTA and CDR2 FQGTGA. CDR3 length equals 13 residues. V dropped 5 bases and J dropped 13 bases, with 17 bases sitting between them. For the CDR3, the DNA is TGTGCCAGCAGCCGCGGTGAATACGGCGGGCTGTTTTTT. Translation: CASSRGEYGGLFF.

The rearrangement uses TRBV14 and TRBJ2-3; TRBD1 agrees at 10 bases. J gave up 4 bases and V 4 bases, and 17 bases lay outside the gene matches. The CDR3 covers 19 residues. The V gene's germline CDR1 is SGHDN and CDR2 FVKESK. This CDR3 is CASSPESQTGGWWSDTQYF. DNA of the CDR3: TGTGCCAGCAGCCCCGAGAGTCAGACAGGGGGCTGGTGGTCAGATACGCAGTATTTT.

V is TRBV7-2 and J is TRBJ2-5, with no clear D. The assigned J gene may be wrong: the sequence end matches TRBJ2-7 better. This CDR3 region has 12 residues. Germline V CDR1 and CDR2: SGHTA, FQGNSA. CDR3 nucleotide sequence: TGTGCCAGCAGCTTACAGGCGTACGAGCAGTACTTC. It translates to CASSLQAYEQYF.

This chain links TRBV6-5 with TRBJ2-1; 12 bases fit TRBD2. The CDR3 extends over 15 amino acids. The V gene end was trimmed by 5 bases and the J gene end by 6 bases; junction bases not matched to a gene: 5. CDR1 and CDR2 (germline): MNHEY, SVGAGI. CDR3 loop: CASSPSSGRANEQFF. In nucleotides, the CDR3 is TGTGCCAGCAGTCCCTCTAGCGGGAGGGCCAATGAGCAGTTCTTC.

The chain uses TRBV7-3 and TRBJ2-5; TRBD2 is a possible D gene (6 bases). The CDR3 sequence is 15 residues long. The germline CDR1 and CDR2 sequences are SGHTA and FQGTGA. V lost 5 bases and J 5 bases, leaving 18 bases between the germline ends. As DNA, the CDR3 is TGTGCCAGCAGCCCCTCGGGAGCGCTTGGGGAGACCCAGTACTTC. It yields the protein CASSPSGALGETQYF.

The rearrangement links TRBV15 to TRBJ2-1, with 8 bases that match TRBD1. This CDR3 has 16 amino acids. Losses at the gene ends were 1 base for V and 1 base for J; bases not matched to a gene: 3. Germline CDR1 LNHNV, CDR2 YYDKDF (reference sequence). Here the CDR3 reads CATSRGRQGSYNEQFF. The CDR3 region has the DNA TGTGCCACCAGCAGAGGCAGACAGGGGTCCTACAATGAGCAGTTCTTC.

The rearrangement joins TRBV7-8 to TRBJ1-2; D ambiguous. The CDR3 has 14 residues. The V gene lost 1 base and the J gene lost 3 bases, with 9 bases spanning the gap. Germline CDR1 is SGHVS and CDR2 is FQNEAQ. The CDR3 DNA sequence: TGTGCCAGCAGCTTAGGAATTCCGGACTATGGCTACACCTTC. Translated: CASSLGIPDYGYTF. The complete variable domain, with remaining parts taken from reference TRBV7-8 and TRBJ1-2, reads GAGVSQSPRYKVAKRGQDVALRCDPISGHVSLFWYQQALGQGPEFLTYFQNEAQLDKSGLPSDRFFAERPEGSVSTLKIQRTQQEDSAVYLCASSLGIPDYGYTFGSGTRLTVV.

Here the CDR3 reads CAIPGTEAFF. The CDR3 nucleotides are TGTGCCATCCCGGGCACTGAAGCTTTCTTT. The rearrangement uses TRBV30 and TRBJ1-1; D gene ambiguous. V was shortened by 8 bases and J by 4 bases, with 8 bases between the two germline ends. This CDR3 is built from 10 residues. Germline V gene lookup returns CDR1 GTSNPN and CDR2 SVGIG (reference sequence).

CDR3 in amino acids: CATGGNSGANVLTF. The CDR3, as DNA: TGTGCCACCGGGGGGAACTCTGGGGCCAACGTCCTGACTTTC. The chain couples TRBV9 to TRBJ2-6; TRBD2 agrees at 7 bases. Germline CDR1 SGDLS, CDR2 YYNGEE. The V segment lost 9 bases and the J segment 0 bases; nucleotides outside the gene matches: 3. The CDR3 is 14 amino acids. The entire variable domain, with the rest obtained from reference TRBV9 and TRBJ2-6, is as follows: DSGVTQTPKHLITATGQRVTLRCSPRSGDLSVYWYQQSLDQGLQFLIQYYNGEERAKGNILERFSAQQFPDLHSELNLSSLELGDSALYFCATGGNSGANVLTFGAGSRLTVL.

Here the CDR3 reads CASSSDRGRDSEAFF. The CDR3 DNA reads TGTGCCAGCAGCTCGGACAGGGGGCGCGACTCTGAAGCTTTCTTT. V gene TRBV11-2 combines with J gene TRBJ1-1, with 11 bases aligning to TRBD1. V shed 4 bases and J 6 bases; nucleotides not matched to a gene: 7. Germline CDR1 is SGHAT and CDR2 is FQNNGV. The CDR3 is 15 amino acids.

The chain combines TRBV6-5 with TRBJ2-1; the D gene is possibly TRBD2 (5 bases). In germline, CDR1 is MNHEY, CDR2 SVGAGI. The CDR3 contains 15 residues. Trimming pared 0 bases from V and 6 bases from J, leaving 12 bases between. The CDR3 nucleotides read TGTGCCAGCAGTTACTCGACCCTAGCTGCCAATGAGCAGTTCTTC. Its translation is CASSYSTLAANEQFF.

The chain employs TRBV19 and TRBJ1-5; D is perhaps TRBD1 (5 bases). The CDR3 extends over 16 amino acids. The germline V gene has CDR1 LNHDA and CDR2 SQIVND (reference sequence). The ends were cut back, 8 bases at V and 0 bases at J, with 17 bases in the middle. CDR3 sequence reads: CASAHDSSDSNQPQHF. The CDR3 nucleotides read TGTGCCAGTGCTCACGACAGTTCCGATAGCAATCAGCCCCAGCATTTT. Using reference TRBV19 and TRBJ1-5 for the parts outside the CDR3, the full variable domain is DGGITQSPKYLFRKEGQNVTLSCEQNLNHDAMYWYRQDPGQGLRLIYYSQIVNDFQKGDIAEGYSVSREKKESFPLTVTSAQKNPTAFYLCASAHDSSDSNQPQHFGDGTRLSIL.

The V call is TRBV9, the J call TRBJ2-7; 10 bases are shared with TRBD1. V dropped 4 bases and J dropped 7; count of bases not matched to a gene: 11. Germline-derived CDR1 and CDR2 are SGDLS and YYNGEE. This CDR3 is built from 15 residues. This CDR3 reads CASSLGGTGDYEQYF. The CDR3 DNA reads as TGTGCCAGCAGCTTGGGAGGGACAGGGGATTATGAGCAGTACTTC.

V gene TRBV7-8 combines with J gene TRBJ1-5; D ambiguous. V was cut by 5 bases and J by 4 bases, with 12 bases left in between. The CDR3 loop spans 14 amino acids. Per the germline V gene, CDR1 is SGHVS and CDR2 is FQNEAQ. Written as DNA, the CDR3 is TGTGCCAGCAGCCCATTTGCCACAAATCAGCCCCAGCATTTT. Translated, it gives CASSPFATNQPQHF.

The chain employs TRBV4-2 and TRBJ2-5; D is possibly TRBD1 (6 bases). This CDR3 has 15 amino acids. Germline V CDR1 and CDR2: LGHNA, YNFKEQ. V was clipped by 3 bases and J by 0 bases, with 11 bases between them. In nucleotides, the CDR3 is TGTGCCAGCAGCCAGGGGGCGGGTGACCAAGAGACCCAGTACTTC. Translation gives CASSQGAGDQETQYF.